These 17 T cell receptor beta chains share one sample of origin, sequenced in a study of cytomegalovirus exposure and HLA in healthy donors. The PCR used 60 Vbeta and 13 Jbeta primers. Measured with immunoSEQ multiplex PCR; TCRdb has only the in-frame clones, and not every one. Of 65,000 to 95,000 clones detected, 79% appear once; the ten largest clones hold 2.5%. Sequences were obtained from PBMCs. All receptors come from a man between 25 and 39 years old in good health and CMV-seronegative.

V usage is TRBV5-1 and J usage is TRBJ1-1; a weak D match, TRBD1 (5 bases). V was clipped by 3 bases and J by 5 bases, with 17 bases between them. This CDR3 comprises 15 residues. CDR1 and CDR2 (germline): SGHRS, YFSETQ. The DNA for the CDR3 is TGCGCCAGCAGCTCCTCGGGAGGGGTAGAGACTGAAGCTTTCTTT. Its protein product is CASSSSGGVETEAFF.

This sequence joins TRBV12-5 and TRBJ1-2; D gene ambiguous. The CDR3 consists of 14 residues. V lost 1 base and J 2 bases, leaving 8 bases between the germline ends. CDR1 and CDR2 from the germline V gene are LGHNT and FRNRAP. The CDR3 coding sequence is TGTGCTAGTGGTTTGGAAGGAGGGAACTATGGCTACACCTTC. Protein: CASGLEGGNYGYTF.

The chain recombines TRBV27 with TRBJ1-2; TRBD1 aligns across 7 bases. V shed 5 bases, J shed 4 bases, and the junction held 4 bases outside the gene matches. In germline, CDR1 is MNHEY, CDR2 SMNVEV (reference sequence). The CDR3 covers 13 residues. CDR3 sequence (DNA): TGTGCCAGCAGTGTCACAGGGGTCTATGGCTACACCTTC. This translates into CASSVTGVYGYTF.

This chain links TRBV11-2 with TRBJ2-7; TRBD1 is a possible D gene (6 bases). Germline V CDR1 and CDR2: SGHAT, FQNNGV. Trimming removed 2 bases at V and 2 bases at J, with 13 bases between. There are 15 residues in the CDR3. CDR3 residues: CASSLPGAWAYEQYF. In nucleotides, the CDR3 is TGTGCCAGCAGCTTACCAGGGGCTTGGGCCTACGAGCAGTACTTC.

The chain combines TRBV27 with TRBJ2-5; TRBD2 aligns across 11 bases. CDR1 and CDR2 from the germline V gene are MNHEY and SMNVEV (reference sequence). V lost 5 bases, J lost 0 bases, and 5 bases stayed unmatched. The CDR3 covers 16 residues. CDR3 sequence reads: CASSRIAGGYQETQYF. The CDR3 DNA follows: TGTGCCAGCAGTCGAATAGCGGGAGGGTACCAAGAGACCCAGTACTTC.

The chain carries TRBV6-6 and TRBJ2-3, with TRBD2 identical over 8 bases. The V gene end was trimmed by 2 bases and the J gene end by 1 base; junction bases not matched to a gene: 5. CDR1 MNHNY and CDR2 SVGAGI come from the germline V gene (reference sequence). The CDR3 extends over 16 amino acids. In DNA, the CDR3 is TGTGCCAGCAGTTACGGCAGCGGGGGCCGCACAGATACGCAGTATTTT. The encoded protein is CASSYGSGGRTDTQYF.

This CDR3 reads CAISDLQGTYGYTF. CDR3 sequence (DNA): TGTGCCATCAGTGACTTACAGGGTACCTATGGCTACACCTTC. This sequence joins TRBV10-3 and TRBJ1-2; D is possibly TRBD1 (6 bases). V lost 3 bases and J lost 4, with 12 bases in between. The germline gives CDR1 ENHRY, CDR2 SYGVKD. The length of the CDR3 is 14 residues.

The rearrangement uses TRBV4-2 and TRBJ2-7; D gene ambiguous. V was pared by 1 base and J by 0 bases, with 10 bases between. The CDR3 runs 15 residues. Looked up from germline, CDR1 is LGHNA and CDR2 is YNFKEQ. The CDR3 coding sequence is TGTGCCAGCAGCCAAGTCACGGGTTCCTCCTACGAGCAGTACTTC. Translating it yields CASSQVTGSSYEQYF.

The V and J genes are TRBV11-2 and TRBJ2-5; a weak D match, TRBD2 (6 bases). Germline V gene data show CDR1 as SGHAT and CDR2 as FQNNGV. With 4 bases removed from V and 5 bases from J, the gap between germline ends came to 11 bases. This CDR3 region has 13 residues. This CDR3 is CASSWGGVETQYF. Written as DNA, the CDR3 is TGTGCCAGCAGCTGGGGCGGGGTCGAGACCCAGTACTTC.

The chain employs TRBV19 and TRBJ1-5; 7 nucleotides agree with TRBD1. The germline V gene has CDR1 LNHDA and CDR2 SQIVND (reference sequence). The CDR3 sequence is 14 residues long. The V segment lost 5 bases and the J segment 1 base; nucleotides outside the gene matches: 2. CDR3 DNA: TGTGCCAGTAGTCTGACAGGGAGCAATCAGCCCCAGCATTTT. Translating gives CASSLTGSNQPQHF.

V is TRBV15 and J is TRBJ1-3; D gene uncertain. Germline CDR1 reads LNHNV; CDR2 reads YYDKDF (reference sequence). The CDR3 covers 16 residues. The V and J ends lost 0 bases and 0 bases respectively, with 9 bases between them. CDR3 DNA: TGTGCCACCAGCAGAGAACGACAAACCTCTGGAAACACCATATATTTT. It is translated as CATSRERQTSGNTIYF.

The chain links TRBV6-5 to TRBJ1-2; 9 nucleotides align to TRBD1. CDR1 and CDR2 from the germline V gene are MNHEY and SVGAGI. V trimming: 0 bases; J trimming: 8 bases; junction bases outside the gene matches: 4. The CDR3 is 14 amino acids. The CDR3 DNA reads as TGTGCCAGCAGTTACTCGGGGACAGGGAGGGGCTACACCTTC. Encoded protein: CASSYSGTGRGYTF.

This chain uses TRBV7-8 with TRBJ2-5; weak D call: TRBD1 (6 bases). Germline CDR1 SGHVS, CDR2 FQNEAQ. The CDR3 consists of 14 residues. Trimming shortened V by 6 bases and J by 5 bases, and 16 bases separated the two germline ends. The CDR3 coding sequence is TGTGCCAGCAGAGGGCCAGGGGCGAGGGAGACCCAGTACTTC. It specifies CASRGPGARETQYF.

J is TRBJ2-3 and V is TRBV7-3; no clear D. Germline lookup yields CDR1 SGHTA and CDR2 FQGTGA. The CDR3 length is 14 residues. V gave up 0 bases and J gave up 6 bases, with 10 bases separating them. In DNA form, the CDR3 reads TGTGCCAGCAGCTTAACCGGTATCACCGATACGCAGTATTTT. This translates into CASSLTGITDTQYF. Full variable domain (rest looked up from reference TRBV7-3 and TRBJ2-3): GAGVSQTPSNKVTEKGKYVELRCDPISGHTALYWYRQSLGQGPEFLIYFQGTGAADDSGLPNDRFFAVRPEGSVSTLKIQRTERGDSAVYLCASSLTGITDTQYFGPGTRLTVL.

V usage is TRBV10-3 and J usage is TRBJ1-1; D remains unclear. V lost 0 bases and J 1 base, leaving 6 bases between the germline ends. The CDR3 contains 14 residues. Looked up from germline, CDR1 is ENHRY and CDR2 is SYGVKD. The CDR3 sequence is CAISESPGNTEAFF. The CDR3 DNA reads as TGTGCCATCAGTGAGTCGCCGGGGAACACTGAAGCTTTCTTT.

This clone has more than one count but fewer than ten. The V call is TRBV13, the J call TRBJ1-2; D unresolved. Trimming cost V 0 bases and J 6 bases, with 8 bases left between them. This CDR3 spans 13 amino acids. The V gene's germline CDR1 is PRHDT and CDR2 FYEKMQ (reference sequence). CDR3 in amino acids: CASSLGPEHGYTF. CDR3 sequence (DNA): TGTGCCAGCAGCTTAGGACCTGAGCATGGCTACACCTTC.

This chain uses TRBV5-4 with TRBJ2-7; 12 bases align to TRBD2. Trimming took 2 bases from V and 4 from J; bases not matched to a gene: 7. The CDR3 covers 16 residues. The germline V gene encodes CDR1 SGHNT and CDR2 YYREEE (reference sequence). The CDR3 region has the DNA TGTGCCAGCAGCTTAGTAAGGACTAGCGGGATGTACGAGCAGTACTTC. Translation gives CASSLVRTSGMYEQYF.